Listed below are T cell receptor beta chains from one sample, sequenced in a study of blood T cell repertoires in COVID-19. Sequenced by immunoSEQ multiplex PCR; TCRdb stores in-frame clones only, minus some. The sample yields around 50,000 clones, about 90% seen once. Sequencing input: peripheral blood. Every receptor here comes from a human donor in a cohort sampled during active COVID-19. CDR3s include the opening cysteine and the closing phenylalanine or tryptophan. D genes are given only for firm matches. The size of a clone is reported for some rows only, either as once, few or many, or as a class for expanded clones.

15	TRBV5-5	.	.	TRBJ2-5	CASSSNILAQETQYF	TGTGCCAGCAGCTCGAACATACTAGCACAAGAGACCCAGTACTTC
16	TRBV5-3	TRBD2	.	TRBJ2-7	CARSFPGRERYYEQYF	TGTGCCAGAAGCTTCCCCGGGAGGGAGCGGTACTACGAGCAGTACTTC
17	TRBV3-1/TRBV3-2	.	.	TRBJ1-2	CASSQDVSGLWDYGYTF	TGTGCCAGCAGCCAAGATGTGTCAGGGCTTTGGGACTATGGCTACACCTTC
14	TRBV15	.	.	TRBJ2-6	CAISLGSGANVLTF	TGTGCCATCTCGCTCGGCTCTGGGGCCAACGTCCTGACTTTC
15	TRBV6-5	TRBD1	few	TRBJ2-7	CASRGLGTGVGEQYF	TGTGCCAGCAGGGGGCTCGGGACAGGGGTTGGCGAGCAGTACTTC
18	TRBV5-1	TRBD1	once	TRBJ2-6	CASRSGTGLTSGANVLTF	TGCGCCAGCAGATCCGGGACAGGGTTGACCTCTGGGGCCAACGTCCTGACTTTC
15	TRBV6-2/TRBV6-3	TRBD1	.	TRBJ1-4	CASSYSTGAREKLFF	TGTGCCAGCAGTTACTCGACAGGGGCACGCGAAAAACTGTTTTTT
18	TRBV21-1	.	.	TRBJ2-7	CASTTHQGSGRRSYEQYF	TGTGCCAGCACCACTCATCAAGGGAGCGGGAGGCGCTCCTACGAGCAGTACTTC
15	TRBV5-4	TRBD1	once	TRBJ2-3	CASSLEGARTDTQYF	TGTGCCAGCAGCTTGGAGGGGGCTCGCACAGATACGCAGTATTTT
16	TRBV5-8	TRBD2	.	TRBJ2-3	CASSLTPREYTDTQYF	TGTGCCAGCAGCTTGACTCCGCGGGAGTATACAGATACGCAGTATTTT
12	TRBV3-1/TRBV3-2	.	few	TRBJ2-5	CASSQSQETQYF	TGTGCCAGCAGCCAATCTCAAGAGACCCAGTACTTC
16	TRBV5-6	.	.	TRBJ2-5	CASSLALTGEWETQYF	TGTGCCAGCAGCTTGGCCTTGACGGGGGAGTGGGAGACCCAGTACTTC
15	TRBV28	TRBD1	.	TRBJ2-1	CASRPDRGYNNEQFF	TGTGCCAGCAGACCAGACAGGGGGTATAACAATGAGCAGTTCTTC
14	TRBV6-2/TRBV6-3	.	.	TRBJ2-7	CASSWGVGSYEQYF	TGTGCCAGCAGTTGGGGGGTAGGATCCTACGAGCAGTACTTC
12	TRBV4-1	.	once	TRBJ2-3	CASSPQGYTQYF	TGCGCCAGCAGTCCACAGGGTTATACGCAGTATTTT
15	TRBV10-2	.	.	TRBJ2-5	CASSLRGRESVTQYF	TGCGCCAGCAGCCTCAGGGGAAGGGAAAGTGTAACCCAGTACTTC
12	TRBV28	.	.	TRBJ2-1	CASEDYYNEQFF	TGTGCCAGCGAGGACTATTACAATGAGCAGTTCTTC
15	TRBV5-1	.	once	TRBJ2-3	CASSLARVGTDTQYF	TGCGCCAGCAGCTTGGCCCGGGTTGGTACAGATACGCAGTATTTT
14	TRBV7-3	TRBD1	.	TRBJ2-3	CASSRDRATDTQYF	TGTGCCAGCAGCCGGGACAGGGCCACAGATACGCAGTATTTT
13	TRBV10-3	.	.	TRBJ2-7	CAISEGRESEQYF	TGTGCCATCAGTGAAGGGAGAGAGTCCGAGCAGTACTTC
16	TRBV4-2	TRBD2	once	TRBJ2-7	CASSQDRLAGDYEQYF	TGTGCCAGCAGCCAAGACCGACTAGCGGGAGACTACGAGCAGTACTTC
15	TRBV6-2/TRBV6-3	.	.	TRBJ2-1	CASSYRGGRVNEQFF	TGTGCCAGCAGTTACCGTGGCGGCAGGGTCAATGAGCAGTTCTTC
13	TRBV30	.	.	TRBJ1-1	CAWSVGQNTEAFF	TGTGCCTGGAGTGTAGGACAGAACACTGAAGCTTTCTTT
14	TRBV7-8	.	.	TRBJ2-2	CASNLRRGTGELFF	TGTGCCAGCAACTTAAGGCGAGGCACCGGGGAGCTGTTTTTT
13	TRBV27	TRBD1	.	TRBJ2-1	CASSWDRSNEQFF	TGTGCCAGCAGCTGGGACAGAAGCAATGAGCAGTTCTTC
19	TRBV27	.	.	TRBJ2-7	CASSLGWPGKPYTADEQYF	TGTGCCAGCAGTTTAGGATGGCCAGGGAAACCCTACACCGCGGACGAGCAGTACTTC
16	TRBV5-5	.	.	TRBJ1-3	CASSLGAGSSGNTIYF	TGTGCCAGCAGCTTGGGGGCGGGGAGCTCTGGAAACACCATATATTTT
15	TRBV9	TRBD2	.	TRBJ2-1	CASSVEAGGYNEQFF	TGTGCCAGCAGCGTAGAAGCGGGAGGCTACAATGAGCAGTTCTTC
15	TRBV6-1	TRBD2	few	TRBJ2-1	CASSEIGTSMYEQFF	TGTGCCAGCAGTGAAATAGGGACTAGTATGTATGAGCAGTTCTTC
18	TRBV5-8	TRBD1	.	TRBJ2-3	CASSPGRTGTGNTDTQYF	TGTGCCAGCAGCCCCGGCCGAACCGGGACAGGCAACACAGATACGCAGTATTTT
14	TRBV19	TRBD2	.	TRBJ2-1	CASSIRTSYNEQFF	TGTGCCAGTAGTATAAGGACTAGCTACAATGAGCAGTTCTTC
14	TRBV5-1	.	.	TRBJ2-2	CASSLALEGGELFF	TGCGCCAGCAGCTTGGCGCTAGAGGGCGGGGAGCTGTTTTTT
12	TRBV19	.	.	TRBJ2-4	CASRAGLNIQYF	TGTGCCAGTAGAGCAGGGTTGAACATTCAGTACTTC
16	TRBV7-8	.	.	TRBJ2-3	CASSLVTGWDTDTQYF	TGTGCCAGCAGCTTAGTAACAGGATGGGACACAGATACGCAGTATTTT
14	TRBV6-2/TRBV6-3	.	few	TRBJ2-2	CASSPTRGTGELFF	TGTGCCAGCAGTCCAACCCGGGGAACCGGGGAGCTGTTTTTT
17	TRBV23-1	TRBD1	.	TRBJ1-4	CASSPSDRVATNEKLFF	TGCGCCAGCAGTCCCTCGGACAGGGTCGCAACTAATGAAAAACTGTTTTTT
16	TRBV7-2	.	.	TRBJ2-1	CASSYGWGGVYNEQFF	TGTGCCAGCAGCTACGGATGGGGCGGAGTCTACAATGAGCAGTTCTTC
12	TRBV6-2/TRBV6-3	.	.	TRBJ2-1	CASSYPEPEQFF	TGTGCCAGCAGTTACCCAGAACCTGAGCAGTTCTTC
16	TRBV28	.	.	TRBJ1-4	CASSLNEQALNEKLFF	TGTGCCAGCAGTTTAAACGAGCAGGCCCTTAATGAAAAACTGTTTTTT
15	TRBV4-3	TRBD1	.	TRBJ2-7	CASSQARQGSYEQYF	TGCGCCAGCAGCCAAGCGAGACAGGGATCCTACGAGCAGTACTTC
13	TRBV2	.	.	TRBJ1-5	CASTGFSNQPQHF	TGTGCCAGCACGGGATTTAGCAATCAGCCCCAGCATTTT
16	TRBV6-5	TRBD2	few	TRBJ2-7	CASSYSSGSSSYEQYF	TGTGCCAGCAGTTACTCGAGCGGGAGCAGCTCCTACGAGCAGTACTTC
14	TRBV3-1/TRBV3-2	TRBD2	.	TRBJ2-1	CASSQLSGRNEQFF	TGTGCCAGCAGCCAACTTAGCGGGAGAAATGAGCAGTTCTTC
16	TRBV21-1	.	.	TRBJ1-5	CASRSSGQGAHQPQHF	TGTGCCAGCAGAAGTTCGGGGCAGGGGGCTCATCAGCCCCAGCATTTT
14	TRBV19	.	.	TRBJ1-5	CASMRGLGGQPQHF	TGTGCCAGTATGCGGGGCTTGGGTGGTCAGCCCCAGCATTTT
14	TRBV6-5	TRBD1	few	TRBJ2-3	CASGGQGRTDTQYF	TGTGCCAGCGGCGGACAGGGGAGGACAGATACGCAGTATTTT
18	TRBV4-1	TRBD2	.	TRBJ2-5	CASSGSVAGGSMVETQYF	TGCGCCAGCAGCGGGAGTGTAGCGGGAGGAAGTATGGTGGAGACCCAGTACTTC
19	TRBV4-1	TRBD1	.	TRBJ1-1	CASSQVPSGGFYSDTEAFF	TGCGCCAGCAGCCAGGTGCCGTCAGGGGGCTTCTATTCGGACACTGAAGCTTTCTTT
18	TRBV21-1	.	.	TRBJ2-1	CASSKGYLRGGLYNEQFF	TGTGCCAGCAGCAAAGGGTATTTGCGGGGGGGCCTCTACAATGAGCAGTTCTTC
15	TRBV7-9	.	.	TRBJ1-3	CASSILTVAGNTIYF	TGTGCCAGCAGCATTCTGACAGTTGCTGGAAACACCATATATTTT